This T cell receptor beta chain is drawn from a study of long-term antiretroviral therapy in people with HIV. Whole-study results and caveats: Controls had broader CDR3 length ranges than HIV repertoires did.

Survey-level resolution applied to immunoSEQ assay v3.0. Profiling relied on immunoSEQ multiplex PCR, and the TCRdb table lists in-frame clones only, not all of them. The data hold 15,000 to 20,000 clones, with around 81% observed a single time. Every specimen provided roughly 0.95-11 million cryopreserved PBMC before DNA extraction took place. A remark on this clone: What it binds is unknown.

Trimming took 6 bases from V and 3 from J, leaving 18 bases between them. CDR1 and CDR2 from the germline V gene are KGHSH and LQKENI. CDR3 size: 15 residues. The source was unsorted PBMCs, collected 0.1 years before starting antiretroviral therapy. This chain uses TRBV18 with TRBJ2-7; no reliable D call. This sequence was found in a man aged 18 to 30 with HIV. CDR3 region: CASSLTNSRLYEQYF. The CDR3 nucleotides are TGTGCCAGCTCCTTAACGAACTCTAGGCTCTACGAGCAGTACTTC.